The 16 T cell receptor beta chains reported below all come from one sample, sequenced in a study of T cell clonality in common variable immunodeficiency. Libraries were prepared by immunoSEQ multiplex PCR; TCRdb keeps only in-frame clonotypes and omits some of them. This record lists some 50,000 clones, none seen once only, and the top ten clones contain around 6.3%. The sequenced material came from peripheral blood mononuclear cells. The receptors originated from a person aged 18 to 75 in good health.

This clone appeared many times. The read falls 3 residues short of the CDR3 end, and the missing part is taken from the germline J gene. The chain is built from TRBV11-2 and TRBJ2-5; D is unclear. V was trimmed by 5 bases and J by 1 base, leaving 8 bases between them. CDR1 is SGHAT, CDR2 FQNNGV, per germline. CDR3 length: 13 residues. Here the CDR3 reads CASSPGFQETQYF. CDR3 DNA (partial): TGTGCCAGCAGCCCAGGATTCCAAGAGACC.

With regard to this clone: Mismatch with germline at one junction end may stem from a read error. The read halts 3 residues ahead of the CDR3 end, with the missing end drawn from the germline J gene. The sample contains more than one DNA sequence encoding this CDR3. The chain employs TRBV6-2 or TRBV6-3 and TRBJ1-3; D unclear. The CDR3 runs 16 residues. CDR1 and CDR2 from the germline V gene are MNHEY and SVGEGT. The CDR3 protein is CASSFQAGLSGNTIYF. CDR3 bases read: TGTGCCAGCAGCTTCCAAGCAGGACTGAGCGGAAACACG.

At least ten counts were recorded for this clone. The junction departs from the called germline gene at one end, perhaps through a read error. The read terminates 3 residues ahead of where the CDR3 ends, so the germline J gene completes it. The chain uses TRBV4-2 and TRBJ1-2; D is unresolved. CDR1 and CDR2 (germline): LGHNA, YNFKEQ. CDR3 length: 13 amino acids. Partial CDR3 DNA: TGCGCCAGCAGCCAAGATTCACGGGGTGGC. Its protein product is CASSQDSRGG. The complete CDR3 reads CASSQDSRGGYTF.

This clone was seen repeatedly, ten times or more. Coverage ceases 3 residues before the CDR3 finishes, and the germline J gene fills in the end. The J gene is TRBJ1-1, the V gene TRBV19; TRBD1 is a possible D gene (6 bases). The CDR3 has 15 amino acids. Between the trimmed V and J ends, which lost 4 bases and 0 bases, there was a span of 12 bases. Germline values: CDR1 LNHDA, CDR2 SQIVND (reference sequence). CDR3 DNA, as far as it was read: TGTGCCAGTAGTACCCCTCAGGGGATGAACACTGAA. This sequence encodes CASSTPQGMNTE. The full CDR3 sequence reads CASSTPQGMNTEAFF.

This clone was seen many times. The sequenced fragment ends 3 residues before the CDR3 boundary, so the rest is inferred from the germline J gene. This chain connects TRBV7-8 to TRBJ2-2, with 7 bases lining up with TRBD1. The V and J ends lost 5 bases and 9 bases, in that order; junction bases with no gene match: 12. Germline V gene data show CDR1 as SGHVS and CDR2 as FQNEAQ. CDR3 length: 15 amino acids. CDR3 DNA (partial): TGTGCCAGCAGCACTACTCGACAGGGAAGCCGGGAG. This sequence encodes CASSTTRQGSRE. The complete CDR3 protein is CASSTTRQGSRELFF.

The sample holds many counts of this clone. The read terminates 3 residues before the CDR3 end, so the remaining end is supplied by the germline J gene. The chain combines TRBV9 with TRBJ2-2, with 11 nucleotides matching TRBD2. This CDR3 comprises 16 residues. CDR1 is SGDLS, CDR2 YYNGEE, per germline. V lost 3 bases and J lost 4; bases outside the gene matches: 5. The CDR3 loop reads CASSALAGGLTGELFF. The sequenced CDR3 bases are TGTGCCAGCAGCGCCCTAGCGGGGGGTCTCACCGGGGAG.

This clone has a count of ten or more. Read data end 3 residues before the CDR3 end; the end is taken from the germline J gene. The J gene is TRBJ2-5, the V gene TRBV2; the match to TRBD2 covers 9 bases. Trimming at V came to 4 bases and at J to 1 base, leaving 4 bases not matched to a gene. Germline V gene sequence: CDR1 SNHLY, CDR2 FYNNEI. CDR3 length: 15 residues. The CDR3 bases that were read are TGTGCCAGCAGTGCGAGCGGGGGGCCCCAAGAGACC. Its protein product is CASSASGGPQET. The complete CDR3 sequence is CASSASGGPQETQYF.

This clone was detected ten times or more. Read sequence stops 3 residues before the CDR3 end, and the germline J gene provides the missing end. The chain uses TRBV10-3 and TRBJ2-3; D may be TRBD2 (5 bases). V shed 2 bases and J shed 4 bases, with 7 bases lying between them. Per germline, CDR1 ENHRY and CDR2 SYGVKD. The CDR3 runs 13 residues. This CDR3 reads CAISEPSPDTQYF. The DNA read from the CDR3 is TGTGCCATCAGTGAGCCTAGCCCAGATACG.

This clone was seen repeatedly, ten times or more. Sequence at one end of the junction differs from germline and may be a read error. With the read ending 3 residues before the CDR3 end, the germline J gene is used to fill in that end. At the DNA level, this CDR3 is encoded by other sequences in the same sample as well. The chain links TRBV10-3 to TRBJ1-2; D not certain. Germline values: CDR1 ENHRY, CDR2 SYGVKD. The CDR3 sequence is 11 residues long. This CDR3 is CAILHPDGYTF. CDR3 DNA, as far as it was read: TGCGCCATCTTACATCCCGATGGC.

In its sample, this clone was seen many times. The read terminates 3 residues before the CDR3 end, so the remaining end is supplied by the germline J gene. The rearrangement uses TRBV5-1 and TRBJ2-3, with D maybe TRBD2 (6 bases). This CDR3 contains 14 residues. Germline V gene sequence: CDR1 SGHRS, CDR2 YFSETQ. V was pared by 5 bases and J by 1 base, with 11 bases between. The sequenced CDR3 bases are TGCGCCAGCAGTGCAATAGCGGGCACAGATACG. Residues: CASSAIAGTDT. From start to end, the CDR3 is CASSAIAGTDTQYF. Combining the CDR3 with reference TRBV5-1 and TRBJ2-3 gives the whole variable domain KAGVTQTPRYLIKTRGQQVTLSCSPISGHRSVSWYQQTPGQGLQFLFEYFSETQRNKGNFPGRFSGRQFSNSRSEMNVSTLELGDSALYLCASSAIAGTDTQYFGPGTRLTVL.

This clone was seen at least ten times. Read coverage stops 3 residues before the CDR3 terminus; the germline J gene supplies the remainder. The rearrangement links TRBV19 to TRBJ2-5, with a tentative D call TRBD2 (7 bases). The ends were cut back, 3 bases at V and 2 bases at J, with 13 bases in the middle. Germline-derived CDR1 and CDR2 are LNHDA and SQIVND (reference sequence). The CDR3 is 15 residues long. The CDR3 DNA, read in part, is TGTGCCAGTAGTATTGGGGGGGCAAAGCAAGAGACC. This gives the protein CASSIGGAKQET. In full, the CDR3 reads CASSIGGAKQETQYF.

This clone was counted at least ten times. The missing CDR3 end, 3 residues past where the read stops, is filled in from the germline J gene. The chain links TRBV2 to TRBJ2-7; maybe TRBD1 (6 bases). Trimming stripped 6 bases from V and 0 bases from J, with 12 bases between. The germline gives CDR1 SNHLY, CDR2 FYNNEI. This CDR3 is 14 amino acids long. The part of the CDR3 DNA that was read is TGTGCCAGCAGACCCGACAGGTCCTCCTACGAG. Translation: CASRPDRSSYE. The entire CDR3 is CASRPDRSSYEQYF.

This clone was seen ten or more times. The read gets to within 3 residues of the CDR3 end, and the germline J gene fills in the rest. The J gene is TRBJ1-3, the V gene TRBV30; the D gene is possibly TRBD1 (5 bases). V shed 3 bases and J shed 4 bases, with 10 bases lying between them. Looked up from germline, CDR1 is GTSNPN and CDR2 is SVGIG (reference sequence). CDR3 size: 13 residues. The part of the CDR3 DNA that was read is TGTGCCTGGAGCAGGGAGAGAGGAAACACC. It yields the protein CAWSRERGNT. The CDR3 reads in full as CAWSRERGNTIYF. Full variable domain (missing parts from reference TRBV30 and TRBJ1-3): SQTIHQWPATLVQPVGSPLSLECTVEGTSNPNLYWYRQAAGRGLQLLFYSVGIGQISSEVPQNLSASRPQDRQFILSSKKLLLSDSGFYLCAWSRERGNTIYFGEGSWLTVV.

The table lists this clone with many counts. The read comes to an end 3 residues before the CDR3 does, leaving the germline J gene to fill in the end. The chain is built from TRBV30 and TRBJ1-2, with D maybe TRBD1 (5 bases). CDR3 length: 15 amino acids. Germline CDR1 reads GTSNPN; CDR2 reads SVGIG (reference sequence). The CDR3 protein is CAWSVRSNLRGGYTF. The part of the CDR3 DNA that was read is TGTGCCTGGAGTGTACGGAGCAACTTAAGGGGCGGC.

This clone was recorded many times. The read gets to within 3 residues of the CDR3 end, and the germline J gene fills in the rest. This rearrangement joins TRBV19 to TRBJ1-5; D possibly corresponds to TRBD1 (6 bases). Germline values: CDR1 LNHDA, CDR2 SQIVND (reference sequence). CDR3 length: 13 amino acids. Trimming shortened V by 8 bases and J by 4 bases, and 12 bases separated the two germline ends. The CDR3 here is CASDPGENQPQHF. The CDR3 DNA, read in part, is TGTGCCAGTGATCCAGGGGAAAATCAGCCC.

This clone was recorded at least ten times. The read comes to an end 3 residues before the CDR3 does, leaving the germline J gene to fill in the end. The rearrangement links TRBV20-1 to TRBJ1-2; possible D gene TRBD1, 5 bases. Germline CDR1 and CDR2: DFQATT and SNEGSKA (reference sequence). Trimming took off 8 bases at V and 7 bases at J, with 14 bases between the two ends. There are 11 residues in the CDR3. The part of the CDR3 DNA that was read is TGCAGTCCCCAAAGGGACTTTGGC. It specifies CSPQRDFG. The full CDR3 protein reads CSPQRDFGYTF.